Detailed here is one T cell receptor beta chain. Its antigen remains undetermined. Nothing much larger sits one base from this clone, and base qualities are not available. This record belongs to a study of Ad26.COV2.S vaccination and SARS-CoV-2 variants (dated by TCRdb to about 2021). The study in broad terms: Donors in the vaccine arm were drawn from COV1001, a phase I-IIa trial of Ad26.COV2.S in healthy adults that was multicentre, randomized, double-blind and placebo-controlled. Ad26.COV2.S was administered intramuscularly at 5 x 10^10 or 1 x 10^11 viral particles, either as a single shot or as two shots given 56 days apart. TCRbeta repertoire sequencing served as the tool for gauging how specific and how broad the SARS-CoV-2-reactive T cell receptors were following Ad26.COV2.S vaccination. A total of around 32 samples were included in the TCR-sequenced set, comprising around 19 Ad26.COV2.S vaccine recipients, 5 placebo recipients and 8 SARS-CoV-2 convalescent individuals. Trial participants were randomized into five groups of five, in which low-dose or high-dose Ad26.COV2.S was given once or twice, or placebo was given on both occasions. Investigators remained blinded to trial group allocation during experiments and outcome assessment. Study-level results and caveats: Vaccine and placebo recipients had comparable non-spike TCR breadth, which fits with the vaccine containing only spike. The authors noted that total T cell responses may have been underestimated by the TCR breadth and depth analyses. The study was not powered for comparison of responses between vaccine doses or regimens. After vaccination, substantial breadth of spike-specific CD8+ and CD4+ T cell responses was reported. Spike-specific TCR breadth was higher in Ad26.COV2.S recipients than in placebo recipients (P = 0.0014).

What this sample's treatment or condition label stands for: approximately 18 received Ad26.COV2.S at low or high dose, single or two shots; 5 received placebo; per-sample allocation not given. For vaccine and placebo recipients, the sequenced repertoires came from samples collected on day 63 after the first injection. Between 29 July and 7 August 2020, Cohort 1b enrolled fewer than 30 adults aged 18-55 years at one site in Boston, USA. Ad26.COV2.S was a replication-incompetent adenovirus type 26 vector that expressed a prefusion-stabilized SARS-CoV-2 spike protein derived from the original Wuhan strain. V and J are trimmed by 9 bases and 4 bases, and the gene matches miss 6 bases of the junction. Inclusive of the bounding cysteine and phenylalanine, the CDR3 is 15 residues long. Just CDR3 DNA is preserved here, 45 bases in frame from base 1. CDR1 and CDR2 are drawn from the germline V gene (reference sequence): LNHDA, SQIVND.

The immunoSEQ Assay was used to sequence TCRbeta CDR3 regions. After extraction, genomic DNA underwent amplification by bias-controlled multiplex PCR, followed by high-throughput sequencing. The authors processed their data as follows. To quantify the absolute abundance of every unique TCRbeta CDR3 region, sequences were collapsed and filtered. T cell fraction was estimated by normalizing TCRbeta template counts to usable DNA, which was measured by amplifying reference genes present in all nucleated cells. Repertoire TCRs were annotated as SARS-CoV-2-specific by exact matching of V gene, CDR3 amino acid sequence and J gene to a known reactive TCR set. The reference SARS-CoV-2 TCR set was obtained from MIRA and was filtered for enrichment in COVID-19-positive ImmuneCODE repertoires, whereby public or cross-reactive TCRs were removed. Using the MIRA antigens, annotated TCRs were further analysed by specific ORF or by position within an ORF. Breadth was defined as the number of annotated unique rearrangements divided by the total number of unique productive rearrangements, and depth was defined as the summed frequency of the annotated unique rearrangements. Two-sided Wilcoxon rank-sum tests were applied when comparing TCR breadth between groups. What TCRdb holds here is the immuneACCESS table cut down to in-frame rearrangements. Part of the clones is not present; checked against another copy, under half of the missing clones reflect an unresolved V gene, and the others are unexplained. That table supplies the V and J calls and clone size; D and trimming were determined from the DNA. The sample profile shows about 410,000 clones; approximately 90% of them were found once. Under 2% of the sample lies in the top ten.

This sequence uses TRBV19 and TRBJ2-1; 13 central nucleotides agree with TRBD2. Sequences were derived from peripheral blood, sampled in a trial of Ad26.COV2.S vaccine versus placebo. The receptor was derived from a person between 18 and 59 years old who received the Ad26.COV2.S COVID-19 vaccine or a placebo. The CDR3 here reads CASTSGRGIYNEQFF. The DNA is as follows: TGTGCCAGCACTAGCGGGAGGGGGATATACAATGAGCAGTTCTTC.